The 5 T cell receptor beta chains presented below share a single source sample, sequenced in a study of spatial heterogeneity in lung cancer. The time point denotes: blood at routine non-recurrence follow-up after resection. Unsorted whole RNA of tumor, nontumor lung or frozen PBMC was sequenced. TCRdb reanalysed the 5' RACE reads using MiXCR and keeps one entry per CDR3 protein. The sample holds about 120,000 distinct CDR3 sequences, 9% to 15% seen once. The material was PBMCs, obtained at follow-up. The receptors come from a male donor with early-stage non-small cell lung cancer.

The rearrangement uses TRBV27 and TRBJ2-7; TRBD1 matches 8 bases. After removal of 6 bases from V and 7 bases from J, the junction contained 8 bases not matched to a gene. There are 13 residues in the CDR3. Germline CDR1 is MNHEY and CDR2 is SMNVEV (reference sequence). DNA of the CDR3: TGTGCCAGCAGGAGGCCAGGGGGCGGTGAGCAGTACTTC. Its translation is CASRRPGGGEQYF.

The table lists this clonotype with a few counts. This sequence joins TRBV3-1 and TRBJ2-7; 7 bases are shared with TRBD1. The CDR3 totals 15 residues. V shed 1 base and J 5 bases; nucleotides not matched to a gene: 8. Germline CDR1 is LGHDT and CDR2 is YNNKEL (reference sequence). The CDR3 region is CASSQASTGTDEQYF. Here the CDR3 DNA reads TGTGCCAGCAGCCAAGCCTCGACCGGGACAGACGAGCAGTACTTC.

This clonotype was found a few times. The gene calls are TRBV2 and TRBJ1-4; TRBD1 aligns across 9 bases. CDR3 size: 15 residues. Germline CDR1 reads SNHLY; CDR2 reads FYNNEI. The V gene end was trimmed by 6 bases and the J gene end by 8 bases; junction bases not matched to a gene: 10. In DNA, the CDR3 is TGTGCCAGCAGAGCGCTGGGACAGGGTTGGGAAAAACTGTTTTTT. Protein: CASRALGQGWEKLFF. The whole variable domain, remainder taken from reference TRBV2 and TRBJ1-4, is EPEVTQTPSHQVTQMGQEVILRCVPISNHLYFYWYRQILGQKVEFLVSFYNNEISEKSEIFDDQFSVERPDGSNFTLKIRSTKLEDSAMYFCASRALGQGWEKLFFGSGTQLSVL.

This clonotype was found many times. The genes are TRBV7-9 and TRBJ1-2; TRBD1 aligns across 8 bases. There are 15 residues in the CDR3. CDR1 is SEHNR and CDR2 is FQNEAQ in the germline V gene (reference sequence). With V trimmed by 1 base and J by 4 bases, 5 bases remained unmatched. CDR3 nucleotide sequence: TGTGCCAGCAGCTTAGGAGTCGACAGGGGCTATGGCTACACCTTC. Translation gives CASSLGVDRGYGYTF.

At least ten counts were recorded for this clonotype. One end of the junction varies from germline; a read error may be responsible. The rearrangement uses TRBV2 and TRBJ2-7; the D call may be TRBD1 or TRBD2 (5 bases each). This CDR3 is 16 amino acids long. Per the germline V gene, CDR1 is SNHLY and CDR2 is FYNNEI. The CDR3 DNA follows: TGTGCCAGCAATGAAGGTCGGGGCCCTAGTTACTACGAGCAGTACTTC. Its translation: CASNEGRGPSYYEQYF. The full variable domain, completed using reference TRBV2 and TRBJ2-7, is EPEVTQTPSHQVTQMGQEVILRCVPISNHLYFYWYRQILGQKVEFLVSFYNNEISEKSEIFDDQFSVERPDGSNFTLKIRSTKLEDSAMYFCASNEGRGPSYYEQYFGPGTRLTVT.